The source of this TCR beta chain is a study of T cells after yellow fever vaccination. Study-wide results and limits: Post-booster repertoires again held most primary-vaccination clones (roughly 95% CD4, about 88% CD8).

There are a few counts of this clonotype. Its cognate antigen is unknown. TCRdb reanalysed the 5' RACE reads using MiXCR and keeps one entry per CDR3 protein. The table has approximately 160,000 distinct CDR3 sequences, 9.3% seen once. Sequences were derived from CD8+ T cells sorted from PBMCs, sampled 45 days after the yellow fever booster vaccination. The source is a man between 18 and 35 years old who received the YFV17D yellow fever vaccine.

CDR3 amino acids: CASSASGTVNNEQFF. CDR3 nucleotide sequence: TGTGCCAGCAGCGCTTCCGGGACAGTAAACAATGAGCAGTTCTTC. This sequence joins TRBV9 and TRBJ2-1; 7 nucleotides align to TRBD1. The CDR3 loop spans 15 amino acids. Losses at the gene ends were 3 bases for V and 5 bases for J; bases not matched to a gene: 8. The germline CDR1 and CDR2 sequences are SGDLS and YYNGEE.